Detailed here is one TCR beta chain. This specimen comes from a study of blood T cell repertoires in COVID-19. Study-wide context: Whether acute or convalescent, the COVID-19 samples came from the United States, Italy and Spain. Sources were T cells, B-cell-depleted T cells, or PBMCs; the material itself was cDNA or gDNA.

Per the original data handling: Estimation of nucleated cell counts was performed using reference gene primer amplification. Assay: immunoSEQ multiplex PCR; the TCRdb copy retains only in-frame clones and omits some. D and trimming were read from the DNA, whereas the V and J calls and clone size are those reported in that table. The sample includes over 100,000 clones, roughly 86% of them seen just once. The origin of this receptor is a man aged 45-65 years with active or convalescent COVID-19. Sample: peripheral blood.

The CDR3 sequence: CATSESGSDYGYTF. DNA of the CDR3: TGTGCCACCAGTGAATCGGGGAGCGACTATGGCTACACCTTC. V is TRBV24-1 and J is TRBJ1-2; D ambiguous. The CDR3 is 14 amino acids. The V end lost 4 bases, the J end lost 3 bases, and 11 bases lay between the germline ends. In germline, CDR1 is KGHDR, CDR2 SFDVKD.